This entry lists 8 T cell receptor beta chains sequenced from one sample in a study of technical replicates of blood from a handful of donors. Clones were sequenced by immunoSEQ multiplex PCR, and TCRdb holds only the in-frame ones, with some missing. The data hold some 87,000 clones, with approximately 91% observed a single time. Sequencing was performed on T cells isolated from PBMCs. The receptors originated from a human donor in good health.

The rearrangement joins TRBV6-1 to TRBJ2-5, with 9 bases lining up with TRBD1. Trimming at V came to 4 bases and at J to 6 bases, leaving 15 bases not matched to a gene. In germline, CDR1 is MNHNS, CDR2 SASEGT. The CDR3 spans 17 residues. CDR3 region: CASSAASGTGSEKTQYF. For the CDR3, the DNA is TGTGCCAGCAGTGCGGCATCGGGGACAGGGAGTGAAAAGACCCAGTACTTC.

This rearrangement joins TRBV6-1 to TRBJ1-1; 7 bases are shared with TRBD1. Germline loops: CDR1 MNHNS, CDR2 SASEGT. The CDR3 length is 13 residues. J was trimmed by 5 bases and V by 3 bases; bases with no gene match: 3. The CDR3 loop reads CASSETGITEAFF. The CDR3 DNA reads as TGTGCCAGCAGTGAGACAGGGATTACTGAAGCTTTCTTT.

The chain couples TRBV9 to TRBJ2-1, with D perhaps TRBD1 (5 bases). Trimming pared 1 base from V and 8 bases from J, leaving 13 bases between. Germline V gene sequence: CDR1 SGDLS, CDR2 YYNGEE. This CDR3 has 14 residues. The CDR3 loop is CASSVRPLGDEQFF. The CDR3 nucleotides read TGTGCCAGCAGCGTAAGACCCCTAGGGGATGAGCAGTTCTTC. Together with reference TRBV9 and TRBJ2-1, the CDR3 gives the full variable domain: DSGVTQTPKHLITATGQRVTLRCSPRSGDLSVYWYQQSLDQGLQFLIQYYNGEERAKGNILERFSAQQFPDLHSELNLSSLELGDSALYFCASSVRPLGDEQFFGPGTRLTVL.

The chain recombines TRBV6-5 with TRBJ2-5; 8 nucleotides agree with TRBD1. CDR1 and CDR2 from the germline V gene are MNHEY and SVGAGI. Trimming at V came to 2 bases and at J to 5 bases, leaving 10 bases not matched to a gene. This CDR3 contains 16 residues. The CDR3 spells CASSYLRTGFLETQYF. The CDR3, as DNA: TGTGCCAGCAGTTACCTCCGGACAGGGTTTTTGGAGACCCAGTACTTC.

The CDR3 protein is CAWSVQAVLYEQYF. The CDR3 nucleotides read TGTGCCTGGAGTGTACAGGCAGTTCTGTACGAGCAGTACTTC. The chain links TRBV30 to TRBJ2-7, with D possibly TRBD1 on 5 matching bases. The germline gives CDR1 GTSNPN, CDR2 SVGIG (reference sequence). Trimming stripped 0 bases from V and 4 bases from J, with 13 bases between. There are 14 residues in the CDR3.

Comments on this clone: One end of the junction varies from germline; a read error may be responsible. The V gene is TRBV19, the J gene TRBJ2-2, with D possibly TRBD1 on 5 matching bases. Per germline, CDR1 LNHDA and CDR2 SQIVND (reference sequence). This CDR3 comprises 11 residues. As DNA, the CDR3 is TGCCTCAGGGTAACCACCGGGGAGCTGTTTTTT. As protein: CLRVTTGELFF.

This clone was seen only once. This chain links TRBV4-3 with TRBJ2-1; 13 nucleotides line up with TRBD2. Germline trimming cut 0 bases from V and 9 bases from J; bases unmatched to any gene: 8. The CDR3 loop spans 17 amino acids. Germline CDR1 reads LGHNA; CDR2 reads YSLEER. This CDR3 is CASSQDRRTSGSGEQFF. CDR3 DNA sequence: TGCGCCAGCAGCCAAGACAGGAGGACTAGCGGGAGTGGTGAGCAGTTCTTC.

The chain uses TRBV2 and TRBJ2-2; possible D gene TRBD1, 6 bases. CDR1 is SNHLY, CDR2 FYNNEI, per germline. CDR3 length equals 16 residues. Trimming removed 6 bases from V and 5 bases from J, with 19 bases in between. CDR3 in amino acids: CASRGRDTALTGELFF. CDR3 nucleotides: TGTGCCAGCAGGGGCCGGGACACCGCTTTAACCGGGGAGCTGTTTTTT.